These 16 T cell receptor beta chains share one sample of origin, sequenced in a study of identical twins' blood T cells. TCRdb independently ran MiXCR on the 5' RACE reads; one entry per CDR3 protein. The sample consists of fewer than 450,000 distinct CDR3 sequences, over 25% of them appearing once. Material: PBMCs. These receptors were collected from a woman between 18 and 55 years old in good health.

This clonotype appeared a few times. The chain couples TRBV27 to TRBJ2-1; no firm D call. Deletions cut 2 bases from V and 6 bases from J, with 11 bases between. Germline CDR1 MNHEY, CDR2 SMNVEV (reference sequence). The length of the CDR3 is 14 residues. CDR3 DNA sequence: TGTGCCAGCAGTTTACTCGGACCATTCAATGAGCAGTTCTTC. Translated, it gives CASSLLGPFNEQFF.

The chain recombines TRBV30 with TRBJ2-1; D is unclear. Germline V gives CDR1 GTSNPN, CDR2 SVGIG (reference sequence). CDR3 size: 14 residues. V shed 0 bases and J shed 1 base, with 7 bases lying between them. CDR3 amino acids: CAWSVGTSYNEQFF. The CDR3 DNA sequence: TGTGCCTGGAGTGTTGGTACATCCTACAATGAGCAGTTCTTC.

This clonotype was counted between two and nine times. The chain recombines TRBV12-3 or TRBV12-4 with TRBJ2-3, with 8 bases that match TRBD2. The CDR3 consists of 15 residues. Trimming took 6 bases from V and 3 from J; bases not matched to a gene: 8. The CDR3 nucleotides are TGTGCCAGCAGCCCGGGACTAGGGATGACAGATACGCAGTATTTT. This sequence encodes CASSPGLGMTDTQYF.

In this sample, this clonotype turned up a few times. CDR3 sequence: CSVEDRRQGVVYGYTF. The CDR3 DNA follows: TGCAGCGTTGAAGATCGCCGGCAGGGAGTTGTTTATGGCTACACCTTC. V usage is TRBV29-1 and J usage is TRBJ1-2; possibly TRBD1 for D (5 bases). The V end was cut by 0 bases, the J end by 5 bases, with 19 bases between. Germline lookup yields CDR1 SQVTM and CDR2 ANQGSEA. The CDR3 consists of 16 residues.

This clonotype showed up just a few times. The rearrangement links TRBV29-1 to TRBJ2-1, with 7 bases lining up with TRBD2. The CDR3 has 12 amino acids. Germline CDR1 and CDR2: SQVTM and ANQGSEA. V lost 7 bases, J lost 6 bases, and 6 bases stayed unmatched. The CDR3 protein is CSGSGTINEQFF. The CDR3, as DNA: TGCAGCGGATCCGGGACTATCAATGAGCAGTTCTTC.

The V gene is TRBV20-1, the J gene TRBJ1-5; D is perhaps TRBD1 (5 bases). The CDR3 consists of 15 residues. Germline CDR1 DFQATT, CDR2 SNEGSKA (reference sequence). V lost 6 bases, J lost 0 bases, and 15 bases lay in between. The CDR3 reads CSARGYDHSNQPQHF. In nucleotides, the CDR3 is TGCAGTGCGAGGGGATACGACCATAGCAATCAGCCCCAGCATTTT.

This clonotype was seen more than once but under ten times. The rearrangement uses TRBV5-1 and TRBJ1-1; D is undetermined. Germline values: CDR1 SGHRS, CDR2 YFSETQ. The CDR3 runs 13 residues. Between the trimmed V and J ends, which lost 3 bases and 1 base, there was a span of 7 bases. The CDR3 coding sequence is TGCGCCAGCAGCTGGAGTGGGAACACTGAAGCTTTCTTT. Amino acid sequence: CASSWSGNTEAFF.

This clonotype was counted only a few times. The V and J genes are TRBV7-9 and TRBJ1-2; D remains unclear. Germline V CDR1 and CDR2: SEHNR, FQNEAQ (reference sequence). The CDR3 loop spans 11 amino acids. V was cut by 2 bases and J by 7 bases, with 5 bases left in between. CDR3 sequence: CASSLRSGYTF. The CDR3, as DNA: TGTGCCAGCAGCTTACGGAGTGGCTACACCTTC.

This clonotype was picked up many times. V usage is TRBV12-3 or TRBV12-4 and J usage is TRBJ1-3; 8 nucleotides agree with TRBD1. V shed 2 bases, J shed 5 bases, and the junction held 5 bases outside the gene matches. The length of the CDR3 is 15 residues. CDR3 region: CASSLRTGQRNTIYF. CDR3 bases: TGTGCCAGCAGTTTAAGGACAGGGCAAAGAAACACCATATATTTT.

Worth noting for this clonotype: One junction end does not reproduce the germline sequence, and a read error may be involved. The chain couples TRBV6-1 to TRBJ2-1; a possible D gene is TRBD2 (5 bases). The germline gives CDR1 MNHNS, CDR2 SASEGT. The CDR3 has 15 residues. As DNA, the CDR3 is TGTGCCAGCAGTGAAGGAGAGGGCGACTACAGTGAGCAGTTCTTC. Protein sequence: CASSEGEGDYSEQFF.

This clonotype was counted only a few times. The chain joins TRBV4-3 to TRBJ2-1, with D unclear. Trimming pared 2 bases from V and 6 bases from J, leaving 8 bases between. Germline V lookup: CDR1 LGHNA, CDR2 YSLEER. This CDR3 is built from 13 residues. The CDR3 loop is CASSQFRSNEQFF. The CDR3 coding sequence is TGCGCCAGCAGCCAATTTCGAAGCAATGAGCAGTTCTTC.

The chain links TRBV5-1 to TRBJ1-3; D unclear. CDR1 is SGHRS and CDR2 is YFSETQ in the germline V gene. Trimming removed 4 bases at V and 0 bases at J, with 11 bases between. This CDR3 has 15 amino acids. CDR3: CASSLTRGSGNTIYF. CDR3 bases: TGCGCCAGCAGCCTCACACGGGGCTCTGGAAACACCATATATTTT.

This chain uses TRBV29-1 with TRBJ1-1; no clear D gene. CDR1 SQVTM and CDR2 ANQGSEA come from the germline V gene. Trimming pared 3 bases from V and 2 bases from J, leaving 10 bases between. The CDR3 covers 13 residues. The CDR3 loop reads CSVDSLGNTEAFF. CDR3 sequence (DNA): TGCAGCGTTGATAGCCTGGGAAACACTGAAGCTTTCTTT.

The chain combines TRBV6-5 with TRBJ1-2, with 7 positions matching TRBD1. The CDR3 has 14 amino acids. The V and J ends lost 5 bases and 6 bases, in that order; junction bases with no gene match: 9. Germline CDR1 and CDR2: MNHEY and SVGAGI. CDR3 region: CASSLGDRTHGYTF. The DNA for the CDR3 is TGTGCCAGCAGTCTCGGGGACAGAACACATGGCTACACCTTC.

The table lists this clonotype with a few counts. The rearrangement links TRBV5-1 to TRBJ2-3; 8 bases line up with TRBD2. The V and J ends lost 4 bases and 4 bases, in that order; junction bases with no gene match: 5. CDR3 length: 14 amino acids. Germline CDR1 and CDR2: SGHRS and YFSETQ. CDR3 residues: CASSPSGGADTQYF. The DNA for the CDR3 is TGCGCCAGCAGCCCCTCGGGAGGGGCAGATACGCAGTATTTT.

Points on this clonotype: With a much larger clone just one base away, this may be a read error. The CDR3 region is CSAIAPRAGANEQYF. CDR3 coding DNA: TGCAGTGCTATAGCCCCCCGTGCGGGAGCAAATGAGCAGTACTTC. The chain employs TRBV20-1 and TRBJ2-7; the match to TRBD2 covers 7 bases. The junction had 16 bases not matched to a gene; V was cut back by 4 bases and J by 7 bases. CDR3 length: 15 amino acids. Germline values: CDR1 DFQATT, CDR2 SNEGSKA (reference sequence).